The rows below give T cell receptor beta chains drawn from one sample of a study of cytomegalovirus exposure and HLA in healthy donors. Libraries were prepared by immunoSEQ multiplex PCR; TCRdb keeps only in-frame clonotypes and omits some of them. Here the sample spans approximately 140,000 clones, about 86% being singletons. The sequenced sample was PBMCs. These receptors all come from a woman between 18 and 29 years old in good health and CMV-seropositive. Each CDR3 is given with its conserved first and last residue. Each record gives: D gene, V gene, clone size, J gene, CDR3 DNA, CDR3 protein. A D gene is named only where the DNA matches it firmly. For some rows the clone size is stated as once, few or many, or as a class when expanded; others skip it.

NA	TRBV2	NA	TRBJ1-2	TGTGCCAGCAGTGAATGGACAAGGGGTAAAGGATATGGCTACACCTTC	CASSEWTRGKGYGYTF
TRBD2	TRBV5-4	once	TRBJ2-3	TGTGCCAGCAGCGCTAGCGGGGGCGCCTTTAGCACAGATACGCAGTATTTT	CASSASGGAFSTDTQYF
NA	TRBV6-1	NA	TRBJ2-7	TGTGCCAGCAGTGATTACTCTAGGGAGCAGTACTTC	CASSDYSREQYF
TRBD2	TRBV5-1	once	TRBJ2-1	TGCGCCAGCAGCGGGACTAGCGGTCACAATGAGCAGTTCTTC	CASSGTSGHNEQFF
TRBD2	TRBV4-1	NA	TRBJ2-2	TGCGCCAGCAGCCCTAGGGACTATTCCCCCGGGGAGCTGTTTTTT	CASSPRDYSPGELFF
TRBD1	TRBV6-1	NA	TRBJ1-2	TGTGCCAGCAGTGCCTGGGGACAGAACCATGGCTACACCTTC	CASSAWGQNHGYTF
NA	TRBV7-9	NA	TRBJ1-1	TGTGCCAGCAGCTTAGAACAGTTCAACACTGAAGCTTTCTTT	CASSLEQFNTEAFF
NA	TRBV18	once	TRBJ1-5	TGTGCCAGCTCGGGGGGGAGCAATCAGCCCCAGCATTTT	CASSGGSNQPQHF
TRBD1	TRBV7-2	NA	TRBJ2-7	TGTGCCAGCAGCTTCAGGGGGGAGCAGTACTTC	CASSFRGEQYF
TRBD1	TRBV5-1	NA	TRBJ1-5	TGCGCCAGCAGAAAGGGACAGAAAAGGCAGCCCCAGCATTTT	CASRKGQKRQPQHF
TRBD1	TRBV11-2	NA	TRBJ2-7	TGTGCCAGCAGCTTAGAGGGGACAGGGCATCTCTACGAGCAGTACTTC	CASSLEGTGHLYEQYF
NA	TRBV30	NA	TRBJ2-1	TGTGCCTGGAGTGTATCCCGCAGGACAGTGAAGACCTACAATGAGCAGTTCTTC	CAWSVSRRTVKTYNEQFF
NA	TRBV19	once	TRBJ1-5	TGTGCCAGTAGTATACAGGGAGGAGGAAGGCAGCCCCAGCATTTT	CASSIQGGGRQPQHF
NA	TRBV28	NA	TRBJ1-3	TGTGCCAGCAGTCGGGGGGTCTCTGGAAACACCATATATTTT	CASSRGVSGNTIYF
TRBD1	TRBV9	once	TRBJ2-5	TGTGCCAGCAGCGTATGGACAGGGAAGGGGCTAGAGACCCAGTACTTC	CASSVWTGKGLETQYF
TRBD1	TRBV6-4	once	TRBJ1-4	TGTGCCAGCAGCCGAGACAGGGTCACTAATGAAAAACTGTTTTTT	CASSRDRVTNEKLFF
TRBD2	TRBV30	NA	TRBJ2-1	TGTGCCTGGAGTGTCGGGGGGGGCAGTGAGCAGTTCTTC	CAWSVGGGSEQFF
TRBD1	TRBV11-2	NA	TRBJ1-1	TGTGCCAGCAGCCCCCTGGCAGGGGGCGGAGGGGACACTGAAGCTTTCTTT	CASSPLAGGGGDTEAFF
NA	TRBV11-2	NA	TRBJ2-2	TGTGCCAGCAGCTTATCTCCCGGGGACACCGGGGAGCTGTTTTTT	CASSLSPGDTGELFF
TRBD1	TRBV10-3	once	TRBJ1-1	TGTGCCATCAGTGACTCGGACAGGCAAATGAACACTGAAGCTTTCTTT	CAISDSDRQMNTEAFF
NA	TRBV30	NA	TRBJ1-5	TGTGCCTGGAGTGTACGGGGGAATCAGCCCCAGCATTTT	CAWSVRGNQPQHF
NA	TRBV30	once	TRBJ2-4	TGTGCCTGGAGAATATTACGGGGGTCCAAAAACATTCAGTACTTC	CAWRILRGSKNIQYF
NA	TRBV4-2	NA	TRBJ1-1	TGTGCCAGCAGCCCTATCGCGAATCCGAACACTGAAGCTTTCTTT	CASSPIANPNTEAFF
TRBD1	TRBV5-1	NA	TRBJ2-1	TGCGCCAGCAGCCGGACAGGATATGCATCCAATGAGCAGTTCTTC	CASSRTGYASNEQFF
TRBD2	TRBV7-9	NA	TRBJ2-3	TGTGCCAGCAGCTTAGCTTTGGTGCTAGCGGGATTGGGGACAGATACGCAGTATTTT	CASSLALVLAGLGTDTQYF